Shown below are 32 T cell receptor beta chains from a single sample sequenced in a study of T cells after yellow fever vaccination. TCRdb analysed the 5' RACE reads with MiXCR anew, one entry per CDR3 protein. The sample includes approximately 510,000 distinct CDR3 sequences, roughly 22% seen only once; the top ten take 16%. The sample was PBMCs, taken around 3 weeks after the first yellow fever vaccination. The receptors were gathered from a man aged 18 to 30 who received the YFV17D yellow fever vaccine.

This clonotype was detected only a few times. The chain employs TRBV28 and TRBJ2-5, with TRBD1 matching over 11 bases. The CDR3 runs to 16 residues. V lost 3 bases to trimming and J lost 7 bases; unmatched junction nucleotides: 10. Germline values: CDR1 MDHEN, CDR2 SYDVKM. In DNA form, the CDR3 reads TGTGCCAGCAGTTTCCCCGGGACAGGGGGGCGAGGGACCCAGTACTTC. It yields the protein CASSFPGTGGRGTQYF.

CDR3 sequence (DNA): TGTGCCACCAGAGGACCGAGCGGCTCTCCGCATTTT. Amino acids: CATRGPSGSPHF. V is TRBV24-1 and J is TRBJ1-5; D is unresolved. Trimming removed 7 bases at V and 15 bases at J, with 18 bases between. This CDR3 region has 12 residues. The germline gives CDR1 KGHDR, CDR2 SFDVKD.

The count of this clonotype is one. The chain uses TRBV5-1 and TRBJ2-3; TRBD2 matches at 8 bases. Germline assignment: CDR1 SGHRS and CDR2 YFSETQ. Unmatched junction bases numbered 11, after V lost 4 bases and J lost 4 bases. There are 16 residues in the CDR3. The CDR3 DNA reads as TGCGCCAGCAGCCTCAAAGCGGGGGCCAACTCAGATACGCAGTATTTT. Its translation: CASSLKAGANSDTQYF.

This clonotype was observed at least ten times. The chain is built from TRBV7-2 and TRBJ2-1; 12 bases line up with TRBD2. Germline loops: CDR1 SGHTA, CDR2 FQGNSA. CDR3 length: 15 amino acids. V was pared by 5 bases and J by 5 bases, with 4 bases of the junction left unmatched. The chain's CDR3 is CASSNLAGGHNEQFF. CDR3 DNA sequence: TGTGCCAGCAGCAATCTAGCGGGGGGGCACAATGAGCAGTTCTTC. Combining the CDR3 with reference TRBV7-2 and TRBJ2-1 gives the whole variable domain GAGVSQSPSNKVTEKGKDVELRCDPISGHTALYWYRQSLGQGLEFLIYFQGNSAPDKSGLPSDRFSAERTGGSVSTLTIQRTQQEDSAVYLCASSNLAGGHNEQFFGPGTRLTVL.

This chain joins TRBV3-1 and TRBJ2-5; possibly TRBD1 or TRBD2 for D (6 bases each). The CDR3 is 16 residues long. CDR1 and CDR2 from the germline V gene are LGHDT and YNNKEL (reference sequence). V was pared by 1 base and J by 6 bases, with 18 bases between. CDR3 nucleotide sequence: TGTGCCAGCAGCCAAGCGTGGGGGGCCCAAAGGAAGACCCAGTACTTC. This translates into CASSQAWGAQRKTQYF.

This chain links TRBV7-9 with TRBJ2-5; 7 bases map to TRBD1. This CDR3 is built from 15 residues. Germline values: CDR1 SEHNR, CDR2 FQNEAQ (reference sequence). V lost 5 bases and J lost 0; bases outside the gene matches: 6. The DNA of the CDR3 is TGTGCCAGCAGCCTACAGGGGTTATACCAAGAGACCCAGTACTTC. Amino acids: CASSLQGLYQETQYF.

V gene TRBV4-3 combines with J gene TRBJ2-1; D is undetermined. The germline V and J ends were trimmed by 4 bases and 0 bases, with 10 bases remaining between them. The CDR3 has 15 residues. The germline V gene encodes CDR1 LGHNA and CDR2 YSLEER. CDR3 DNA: TGCGCCAGCAGCCCCCAGGAGAGCTCCTACAATGAGCAGTTCTTC. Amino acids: CASSPQESSYNEQFF.

The CDR3 DNA follows: TGTGCCAGCAGCTCCCGCCTTCCGGGGCGGACTGAAGCTTTCTTT. Its translation: CASSSRLPGRTEAFF. The V call is TRBV6-2 or TRBV6-3, the J call TRBJ1-1; possibly TRBD1 for D (5 bases). Germline assignment: CDR1 MNHEY and CDR2 SVGEGT. This CDR3 is built from 15 residues. With 6 bases removed from V and 5 bases from J, the gap between germline ends came to 19 bases.

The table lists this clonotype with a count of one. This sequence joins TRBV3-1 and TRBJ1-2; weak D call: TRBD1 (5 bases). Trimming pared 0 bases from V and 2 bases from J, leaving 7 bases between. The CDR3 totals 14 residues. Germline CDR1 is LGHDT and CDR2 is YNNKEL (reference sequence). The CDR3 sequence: CASSQESGNYGYTF. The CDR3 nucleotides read TGTGCCAGCAGCCAAGAATCAGGGAACTATGGCTACACCTTC.

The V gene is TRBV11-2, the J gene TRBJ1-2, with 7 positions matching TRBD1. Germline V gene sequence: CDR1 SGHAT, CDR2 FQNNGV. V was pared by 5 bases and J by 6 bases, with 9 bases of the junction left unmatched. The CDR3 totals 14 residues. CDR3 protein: CASSLPDRVHGYTF. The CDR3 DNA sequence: TGTGCCAGCAGCCTTCCTGACAGGGTTCATGGCTACACCTTC. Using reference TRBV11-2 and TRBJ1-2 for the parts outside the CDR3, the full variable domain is EAGVAQSPRYKIIEKRQSVAFWCNPISGHATLYWYQQILGQGPKLLIQFQNNGVVDDSQLPKDRFSAERLKGVDSTLKIQPAKLEDSAVYLCASSLPDRVHGYTFGSGTRLTVV.

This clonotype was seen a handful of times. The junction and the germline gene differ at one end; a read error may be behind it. The CDR3 DNA follows: TGTGCCAGCAGCCCCCCTTCACCGGGACTTCATTTT. Its protein product is CASSPPSPGLHF. The rearrangement links TRBV7-2 to TRBJ2-3; possible D gene TRBD2, 6 bases. The length of the CDR3 is 12 residues. The germline V gene encodes CDR1 SGHTA and CDR2 FQGNSA.

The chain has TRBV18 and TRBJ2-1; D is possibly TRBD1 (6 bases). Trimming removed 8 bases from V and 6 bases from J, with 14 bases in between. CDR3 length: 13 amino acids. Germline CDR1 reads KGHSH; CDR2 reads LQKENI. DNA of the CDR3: TGTGCCAGCACCTCCGGGACACCCAATGAGCAGTTCTTC. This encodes CASTSGTPNEQFF.

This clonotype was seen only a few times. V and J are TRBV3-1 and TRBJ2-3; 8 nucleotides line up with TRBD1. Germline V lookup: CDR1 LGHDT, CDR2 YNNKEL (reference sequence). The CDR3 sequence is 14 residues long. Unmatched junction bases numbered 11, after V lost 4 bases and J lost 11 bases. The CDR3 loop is CASSLTGGRVRQYF. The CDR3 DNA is TGTGCCAGCAGCCTAACAGGGGGGCGGGTGAGGCAGTATTTT.

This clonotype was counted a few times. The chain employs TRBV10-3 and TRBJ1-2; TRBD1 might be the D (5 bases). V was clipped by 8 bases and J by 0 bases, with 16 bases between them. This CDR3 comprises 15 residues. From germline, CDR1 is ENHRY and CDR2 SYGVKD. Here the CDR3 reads CAIGSRDATNYGYTF. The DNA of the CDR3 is TGTGCCATCGGGAGCAGGGACGCAACTAACTATGGCTACACCTTC.

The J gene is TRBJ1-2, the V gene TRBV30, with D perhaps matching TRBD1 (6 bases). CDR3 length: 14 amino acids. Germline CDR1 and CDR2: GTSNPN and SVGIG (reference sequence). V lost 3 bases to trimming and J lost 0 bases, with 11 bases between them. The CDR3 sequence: CAWSAPGANYGYTF. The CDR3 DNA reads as TGTGCCTGGAGCGCCCCAGGGGCTAACTATGGCTACACCTTC.

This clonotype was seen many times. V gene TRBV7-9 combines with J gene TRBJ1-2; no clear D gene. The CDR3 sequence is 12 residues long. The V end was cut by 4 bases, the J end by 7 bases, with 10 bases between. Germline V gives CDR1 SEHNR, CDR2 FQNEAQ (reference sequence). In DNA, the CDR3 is TGTGCCAGCAGCTCTACGGACCTTGGCTACACCTTC. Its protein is CASSSTDLGYTF. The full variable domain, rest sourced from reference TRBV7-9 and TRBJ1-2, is DTGVSQNPRHKITKRGQNVTFRCDPISEHNRLYWYRQTLGQGPEFLTYFQNEAQLEKSRLLSDRFSAERPKGSFSTLEIQRTEQGDSAMYLCASSSTDLGYTFGSGTRLTVV.

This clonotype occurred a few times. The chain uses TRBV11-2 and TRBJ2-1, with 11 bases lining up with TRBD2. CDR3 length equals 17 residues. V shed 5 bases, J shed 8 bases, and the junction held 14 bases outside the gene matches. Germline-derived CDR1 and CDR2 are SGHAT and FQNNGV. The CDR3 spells CASSPPSLAGDGYEQFF. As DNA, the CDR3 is TGTGCCAGCAGCCCCCCATCACTAGCGGGGGACGGCTATGAGCAGTTCTTC.

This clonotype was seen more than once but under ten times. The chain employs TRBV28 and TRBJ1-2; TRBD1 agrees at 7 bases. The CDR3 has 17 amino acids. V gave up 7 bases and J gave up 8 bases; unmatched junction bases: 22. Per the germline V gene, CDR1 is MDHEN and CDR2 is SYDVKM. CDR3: CASIAETGSGTVGGYTF. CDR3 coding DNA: TGTGCCAGCATTGCCGAGACAGGGTCCGGGACCGTTGGGGGCTACACCTTC.

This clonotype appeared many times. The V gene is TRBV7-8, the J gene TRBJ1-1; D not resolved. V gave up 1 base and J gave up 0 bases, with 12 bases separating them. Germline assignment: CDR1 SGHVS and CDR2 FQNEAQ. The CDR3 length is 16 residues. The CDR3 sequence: CASSLGGEGMNTEAFF. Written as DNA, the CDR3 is TGTGCCAGCAGCTTAGGGGGAGAAGGGATGAACACTGAAGCTTTCTTT. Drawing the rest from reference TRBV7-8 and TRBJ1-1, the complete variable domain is GAGVSQSPRYKVAKRGQDVALRCDPISGHVSLFWYQQALGQGPEFLTYFQNEAQLDKSGLPSDRFFAERPEGSVSTLKIQRTQQEDSAVYLCASSLGGEGMNTEAFFGQGTRLTVV.

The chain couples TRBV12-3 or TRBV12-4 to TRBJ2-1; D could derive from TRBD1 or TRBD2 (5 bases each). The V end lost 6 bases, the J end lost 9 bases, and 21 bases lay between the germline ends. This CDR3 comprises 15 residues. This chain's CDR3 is CASSPGRLMTAEQFF. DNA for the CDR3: TGTGCCAGCAGCCCGGGGCGGCTCATGACCGCTGAGCAGTTCTTC.

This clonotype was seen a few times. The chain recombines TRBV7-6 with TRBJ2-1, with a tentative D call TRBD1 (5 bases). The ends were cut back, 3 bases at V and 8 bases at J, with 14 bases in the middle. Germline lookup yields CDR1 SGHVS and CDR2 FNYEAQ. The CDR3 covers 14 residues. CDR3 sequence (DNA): TGTGCCAGCAGCTTGGATCAGCTGGGGCATGAGCAGTTCTTC. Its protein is CASSLDQLGHEQFF.

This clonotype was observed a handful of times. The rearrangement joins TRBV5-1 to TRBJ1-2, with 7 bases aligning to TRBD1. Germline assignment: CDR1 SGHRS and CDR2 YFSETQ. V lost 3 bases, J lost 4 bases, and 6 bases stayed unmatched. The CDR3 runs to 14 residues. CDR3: CASSSAGTVYGYTF. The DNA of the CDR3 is TGCGCCAGCAGCTCCGCCGGGACAGTCTATGGCTACACCTTC. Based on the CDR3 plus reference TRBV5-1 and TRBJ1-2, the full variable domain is KAGVTQTPRYLIKTRGQQVTLSCSPISGHRSVSWYQQTPGQGLQFLFEYFSETQRNKGNFPGRFSGRQFSNSRSEMNVSTLELGDSALYLCASSSAGTVYGYTFGSGTRLTVV.

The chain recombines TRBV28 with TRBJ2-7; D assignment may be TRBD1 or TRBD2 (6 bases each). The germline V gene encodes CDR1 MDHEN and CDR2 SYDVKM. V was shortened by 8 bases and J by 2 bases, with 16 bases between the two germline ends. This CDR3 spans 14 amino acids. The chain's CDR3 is CASQFLGGPYEQYF. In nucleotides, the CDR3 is TGTGCCAGCCAGTTCTTGGGGGGCCCCTACGAGCAGTACTTC.

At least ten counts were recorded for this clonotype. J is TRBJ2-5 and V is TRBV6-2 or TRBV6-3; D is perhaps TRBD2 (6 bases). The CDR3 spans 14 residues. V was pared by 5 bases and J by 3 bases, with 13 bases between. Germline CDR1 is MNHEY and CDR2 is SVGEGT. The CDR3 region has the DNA TGTGCCAGCAGTAACCACGGCGGGGAAGAGACCCAGTACTTC. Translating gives CASSNHGGEETQYF.

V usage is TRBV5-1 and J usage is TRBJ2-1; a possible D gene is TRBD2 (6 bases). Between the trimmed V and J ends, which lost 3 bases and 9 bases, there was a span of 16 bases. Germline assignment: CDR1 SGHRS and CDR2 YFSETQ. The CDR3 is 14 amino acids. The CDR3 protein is CASSWGTSSAEQFF. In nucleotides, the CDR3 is TGCGCCAGCAGCTGGGGAACTAGCAGCGCTGAGCAGTTCTTC.

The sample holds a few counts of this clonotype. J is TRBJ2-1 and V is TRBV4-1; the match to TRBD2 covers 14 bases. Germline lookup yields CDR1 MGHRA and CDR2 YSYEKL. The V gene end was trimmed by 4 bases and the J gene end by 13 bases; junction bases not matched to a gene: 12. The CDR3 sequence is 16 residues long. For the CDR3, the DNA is TGCGCCAGCAGCCGAGGGACTAGCGGGGGACCCGTTTCCCAGTTCTTC. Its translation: CASSRGTSGGPVSQFF.

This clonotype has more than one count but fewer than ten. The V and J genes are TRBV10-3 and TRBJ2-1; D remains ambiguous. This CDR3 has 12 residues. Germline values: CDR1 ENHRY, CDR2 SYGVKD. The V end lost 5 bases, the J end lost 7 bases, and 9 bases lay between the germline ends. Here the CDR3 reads CAISSGVNEQFF. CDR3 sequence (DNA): TGTGCCATCAGTTCTGGGGTTAATGAGCAGTTCTTC.

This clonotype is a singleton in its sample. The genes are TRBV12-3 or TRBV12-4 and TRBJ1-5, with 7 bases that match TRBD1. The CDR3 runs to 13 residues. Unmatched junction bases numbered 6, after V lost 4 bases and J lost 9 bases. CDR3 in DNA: TGTGCCAGCAGTTCCGGGACAGTCAGGCCCCAGCATTTT. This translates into CASSSGTVRPQHF.

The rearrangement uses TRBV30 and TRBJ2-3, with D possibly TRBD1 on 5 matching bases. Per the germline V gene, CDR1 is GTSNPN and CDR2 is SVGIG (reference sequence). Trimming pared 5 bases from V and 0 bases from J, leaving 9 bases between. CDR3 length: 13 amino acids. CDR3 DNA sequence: TGTGCCTGGGACAGACTTAGCACAGATACGCAGTATTTT. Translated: CAWDRLSTDTQYF.

The CDR3 loop reads CSASNGGFDEQFF. Written as DNA, the CDR3 is TGCAGTGCTAGTAATGGGGGGTTCGATGAGCAGTTCTTC. The rearrangement uses TRBV20-1 and TRBJ2-1; the D gene is possibly TRBD2 (6 bases). The ends were cut back, 3 bases at V and 8 bases at J, with 14 bases in the middle. The germline CDR1 and CDR2 sequences are DFQATT and SNEGSKA (reference sequence). There are 13 residues in the CDR3.

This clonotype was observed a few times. The CDR3 spells CAISEGLRRGAEAFF. The CDR3 coding sequence is TGTGCCATCAGTGAGGGGTTACGGCGTGGCGCTGAAGCTTTCTTT. The rearrangement uses TRBV10-3 and TRBJ1-1; D is unclear. The germline V gene has CDR1 ENHRY and CDR2 SYGVKD. This CDR3 is built from 15 residues. Trimming took 2 bases from V and 6 from J, leaving 16 bases between them.

The CDR3 DNA reads as TGTGCCAGTAGTATTCGGTCAGGGGTAGCTTTCTTT. Translating gives CASSIRSGVAFF. The gene calls are TRBV19 and TRBJ1-1; weak D call: TRBD1 (6 bases). Looked up from germline, CDR1 is LNHDA and CDR2 is SQIVND (reference sequence). V was shortened by 3 bases and J by 10 bases, with 12 bases between the two germline ends. The CDR3 runs 12 residues.